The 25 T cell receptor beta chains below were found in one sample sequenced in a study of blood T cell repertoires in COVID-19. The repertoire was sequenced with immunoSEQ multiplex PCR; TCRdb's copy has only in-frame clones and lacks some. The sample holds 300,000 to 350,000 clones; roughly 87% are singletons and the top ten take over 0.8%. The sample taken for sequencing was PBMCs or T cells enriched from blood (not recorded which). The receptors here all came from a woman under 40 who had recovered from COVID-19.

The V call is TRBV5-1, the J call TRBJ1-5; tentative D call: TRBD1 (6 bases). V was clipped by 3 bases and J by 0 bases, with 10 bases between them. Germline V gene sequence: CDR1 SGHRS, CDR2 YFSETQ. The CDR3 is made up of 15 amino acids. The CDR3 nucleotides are TGCGCCAGCAGCTCGACAGGCGATAGCAATCAGCCCCAGCATTTT. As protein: CASSSTGDSNQPQHF.

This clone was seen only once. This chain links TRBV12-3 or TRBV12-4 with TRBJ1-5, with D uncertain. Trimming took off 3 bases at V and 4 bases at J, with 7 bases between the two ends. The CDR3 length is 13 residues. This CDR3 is CASSFTGNQPQHF. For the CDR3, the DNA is TGTGCCAGCAGTTTTACCGGGAATCAGCCCCAGCATTTT.

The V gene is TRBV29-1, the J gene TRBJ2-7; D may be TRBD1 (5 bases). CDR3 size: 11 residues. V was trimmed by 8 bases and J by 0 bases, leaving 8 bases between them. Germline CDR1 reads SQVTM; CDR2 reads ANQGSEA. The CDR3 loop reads CSYRSSYEQYF. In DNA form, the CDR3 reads TGCAGCTACAGGAGCTCCTACGAGCAGTACTTC.

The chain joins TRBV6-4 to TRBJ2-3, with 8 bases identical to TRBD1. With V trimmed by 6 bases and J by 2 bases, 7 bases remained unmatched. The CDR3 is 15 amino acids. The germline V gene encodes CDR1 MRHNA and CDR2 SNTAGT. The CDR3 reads CASRATGAVTDTQYF. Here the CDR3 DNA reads TGTGCCAGCAGAGCGACAGGGGCTGTCACAGATACGCAGTATTTT.

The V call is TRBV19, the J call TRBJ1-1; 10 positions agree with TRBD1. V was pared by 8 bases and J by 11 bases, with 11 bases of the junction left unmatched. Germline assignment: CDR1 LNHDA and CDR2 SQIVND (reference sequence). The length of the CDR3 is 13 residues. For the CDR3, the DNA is TGTGCCAGTGACCGGGACAGGGGAGAGAGGGCTTTCTTT. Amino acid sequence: CASDRDRGERAFF.

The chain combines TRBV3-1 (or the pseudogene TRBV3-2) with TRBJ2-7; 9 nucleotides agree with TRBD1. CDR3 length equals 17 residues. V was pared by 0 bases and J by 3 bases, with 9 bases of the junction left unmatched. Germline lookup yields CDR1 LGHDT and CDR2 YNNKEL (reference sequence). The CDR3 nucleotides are TGTGCCAGCAGCCAAGACTCCGCGGGACAGGGAAACTACGAGCAGTACTTC. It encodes CASSQDSAGQGNYEQYF.

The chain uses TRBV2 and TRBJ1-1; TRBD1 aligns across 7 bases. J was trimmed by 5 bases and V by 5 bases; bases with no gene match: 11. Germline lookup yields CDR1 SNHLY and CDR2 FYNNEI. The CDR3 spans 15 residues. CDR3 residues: CASSFSDRAGTEAFF. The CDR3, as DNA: TGTGCCAGCAGTTTTTCCGACAGGGCGGGGACTGAAGCTTTCTTT. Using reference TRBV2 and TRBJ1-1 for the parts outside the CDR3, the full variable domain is EPEVTQTPSHQVTQMGQEVILRCVPISNHLYFYWYRQILGQKVEFLVSFYNNEISEKSEIFDDQFSVERPDGSNFTLKIRSTKLEDSAMYFCASSFSDRAGTEAFFGQGTRLTVV.

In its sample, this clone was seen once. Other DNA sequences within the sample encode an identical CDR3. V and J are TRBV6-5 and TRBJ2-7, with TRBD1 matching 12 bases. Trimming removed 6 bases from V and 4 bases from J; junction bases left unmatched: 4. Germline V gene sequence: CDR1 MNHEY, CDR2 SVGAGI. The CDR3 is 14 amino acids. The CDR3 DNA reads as TGTGCCAGCAGACGGGGACAGGGGGCTTACGAGCAGTACTTC. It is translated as CASRRGQGAYEQYF.

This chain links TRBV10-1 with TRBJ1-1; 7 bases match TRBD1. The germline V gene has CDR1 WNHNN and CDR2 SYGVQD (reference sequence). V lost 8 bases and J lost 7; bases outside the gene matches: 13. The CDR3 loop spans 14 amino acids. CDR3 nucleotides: TGCGCCAGCTCCGAACGAGGGGGCTGGGGTGAAGCTTTCTTT. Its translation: CASSERGGWGEAFF.

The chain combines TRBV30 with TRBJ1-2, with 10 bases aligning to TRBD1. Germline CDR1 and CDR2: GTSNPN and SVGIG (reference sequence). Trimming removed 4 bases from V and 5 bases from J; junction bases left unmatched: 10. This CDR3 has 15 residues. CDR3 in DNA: TGTGCCTGGACCCTCCTTGGACAGGGGGGGTATGGCTACACCTTC. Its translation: CAWTLLGQGGYGYTF.

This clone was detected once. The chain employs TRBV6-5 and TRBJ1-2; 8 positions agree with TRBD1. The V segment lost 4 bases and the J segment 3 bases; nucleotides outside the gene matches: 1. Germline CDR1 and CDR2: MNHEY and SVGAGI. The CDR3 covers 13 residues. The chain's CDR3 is CASSSTGDYGYTF. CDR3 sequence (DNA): TGTGCCAGCAGTTCGACAGGGGACTATGGCTACACCTTC.

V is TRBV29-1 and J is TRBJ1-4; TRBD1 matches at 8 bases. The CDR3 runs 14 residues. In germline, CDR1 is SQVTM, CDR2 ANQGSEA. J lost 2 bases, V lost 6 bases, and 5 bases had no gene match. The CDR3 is CSVFTGGTNEKLFF. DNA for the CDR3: TGCAGCGTCTTCACAGGGGGGACTAATGAAAAACTGTTTTTT.

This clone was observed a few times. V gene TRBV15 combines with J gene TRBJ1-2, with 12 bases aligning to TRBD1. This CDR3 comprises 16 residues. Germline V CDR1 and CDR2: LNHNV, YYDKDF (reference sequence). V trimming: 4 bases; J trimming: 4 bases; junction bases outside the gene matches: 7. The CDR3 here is CATSTGTGGAGYGYTF. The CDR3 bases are TGTGCCACCAGCACCGGGACAGGGGGCGCCGGCTATGGCTACACCTTC.

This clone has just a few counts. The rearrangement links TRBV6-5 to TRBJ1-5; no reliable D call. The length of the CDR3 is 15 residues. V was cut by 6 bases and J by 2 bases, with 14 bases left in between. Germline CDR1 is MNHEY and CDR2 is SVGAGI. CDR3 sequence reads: CASRRDNNGNQPQHF. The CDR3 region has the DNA TGTGCCAGCAGGAGGGATAATAATGGCAATCAGCCCCAGCATTTT.

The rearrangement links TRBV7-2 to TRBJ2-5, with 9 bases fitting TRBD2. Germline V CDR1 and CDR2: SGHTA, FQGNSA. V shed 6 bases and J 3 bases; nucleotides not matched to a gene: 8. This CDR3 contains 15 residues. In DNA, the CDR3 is TGTGCCAGCAGTTACATCAGACTAGCGGAAGAGACCCAGTACTTC. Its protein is CASSYIRLAEETQYF.

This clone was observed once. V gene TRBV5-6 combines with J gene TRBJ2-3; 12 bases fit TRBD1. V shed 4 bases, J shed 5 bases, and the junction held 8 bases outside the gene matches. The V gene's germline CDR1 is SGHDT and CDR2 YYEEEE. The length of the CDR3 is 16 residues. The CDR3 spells CASSRSRDRGLDTQYF. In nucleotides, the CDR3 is TGTGCCAGCAGCAGGAGCCGGGACAGGGGGCTAGATACGCAGTATTTT.

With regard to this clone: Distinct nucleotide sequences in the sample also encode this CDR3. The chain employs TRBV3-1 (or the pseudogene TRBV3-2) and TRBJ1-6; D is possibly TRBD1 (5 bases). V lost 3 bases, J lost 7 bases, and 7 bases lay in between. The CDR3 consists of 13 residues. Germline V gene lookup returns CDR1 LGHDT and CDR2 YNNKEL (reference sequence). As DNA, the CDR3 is TGTGCCAGCAGCCAGGGGCGGAATTCACCCCTCCACTTT. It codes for CASSQGRNSPLHF.

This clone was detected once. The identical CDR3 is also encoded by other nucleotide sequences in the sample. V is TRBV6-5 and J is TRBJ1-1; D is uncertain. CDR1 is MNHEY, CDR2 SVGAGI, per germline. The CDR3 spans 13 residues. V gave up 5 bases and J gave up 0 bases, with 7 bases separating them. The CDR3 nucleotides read TGTGCCAGCAGTCGCGCCATGAACACTGAAGCTTTCTTT. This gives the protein CASSRAMNTEAFF.

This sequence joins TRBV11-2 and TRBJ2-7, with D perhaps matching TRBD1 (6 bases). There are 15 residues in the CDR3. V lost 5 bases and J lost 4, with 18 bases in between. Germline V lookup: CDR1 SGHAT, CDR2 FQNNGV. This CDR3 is CASSLFSGTLYEQYF. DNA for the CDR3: TGTGCCAGCAGCCTATTTTCCGGGACATTGTACGAGCAGTACTTC.

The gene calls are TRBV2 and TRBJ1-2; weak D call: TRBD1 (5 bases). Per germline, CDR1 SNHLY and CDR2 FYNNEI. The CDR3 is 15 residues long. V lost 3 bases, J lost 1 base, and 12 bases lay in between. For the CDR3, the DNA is TGTGCCAGCAGTGAGGGGCAGTTTGATAACTATGGCTACACCTTC. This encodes CASSEGQFDNYGYTF.

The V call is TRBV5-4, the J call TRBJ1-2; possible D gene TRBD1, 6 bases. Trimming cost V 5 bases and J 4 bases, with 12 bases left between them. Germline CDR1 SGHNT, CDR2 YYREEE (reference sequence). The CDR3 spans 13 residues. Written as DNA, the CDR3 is TGTGCCAGCAGGCGGGGGCAACTCTATGGCTACACCTTC. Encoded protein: CASRRGQLYGYTF.

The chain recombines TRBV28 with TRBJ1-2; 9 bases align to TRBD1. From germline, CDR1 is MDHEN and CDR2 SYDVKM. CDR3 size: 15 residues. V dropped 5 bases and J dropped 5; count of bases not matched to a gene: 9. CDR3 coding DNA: TGTGCCAGCAGTGTAAACAGGGGGCGGGGGTATGGCTACACCTTC. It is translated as CASSVNRGRGYGYTF.

CDR3 DNA sequence: TGTGCCAGCACCCGGAGGACTAGCGGGGGAAGGGCCGGGGAGCTGTTTTTT. This encodes CASTRRTSGGRAGELFF. The chain uses TRBV5-5 and TRBJ2-2; TRBD2 agrees at 13 bases. CDR1 is SGHKS, CDR2 YYEKEE, per germline (reference sequence). The junction had 11 bases not matched to a gene; V was cut back by 6 bases and J by 6 bases. There are 17 residues in the CDR3.

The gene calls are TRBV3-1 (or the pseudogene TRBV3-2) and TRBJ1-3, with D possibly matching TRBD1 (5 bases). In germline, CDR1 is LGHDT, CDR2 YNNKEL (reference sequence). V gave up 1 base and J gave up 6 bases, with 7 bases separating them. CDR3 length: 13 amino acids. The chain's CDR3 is CASSQGRENTIYF. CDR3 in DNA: TGTGCCAGCAGCCAAGGCAGGGAAAACACCATATATTTT.

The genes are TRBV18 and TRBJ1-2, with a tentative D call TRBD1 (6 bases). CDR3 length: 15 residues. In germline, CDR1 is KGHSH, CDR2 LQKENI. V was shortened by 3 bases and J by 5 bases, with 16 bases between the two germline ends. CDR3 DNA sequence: TGTGCCAGCTCACCCTCGGCAGGGGCCGAATATGGCTACACCTTC. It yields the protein CASSPSAGAEYGYTF.